The entry below gives a single TCR beta chain sequence along with its context. The antigen is undetermined. It was at deep level that the assay was run. Replicate PCRs for unsorted PBMC used approximately 320 ng DNA (around 30,000 T cell genomes). TCRdb keeps only in-frame clones here, not all; method: immunoSEQ multiplex PCR. The sample records hundreds of thousands of clones, approximately 71% being singletons. V dropped 11 bases and J dropped 5 bases, with 18 bases sitting between them. Germline V gives CDR1 SNHLY, CDR2 FYNNEI. The CDR3 length is 13 residues. These data originate in a study of shared clonotypes between healthy human individuals. Study at large: Researchers drew samples from two women and a few men aged 18 to 49. Study-level results: Clonotype sharing among the donors was expected to vary with sequencing depth.

The V gene is TRBV2, the J gene TRBJ1-1; D is ambiguous. Sequenced material: PBMCs. The clonotype originates from a woman between 40 and 50 years old in good health. Some clones in this sample may be carry-over from other donors' samples. The CDR3 reads CAAKFGEETEAFF. Written as DNA, the CDR3 is TGTGCCGCAAAATTCGGGGAGGAGACTGAAGCTTTCTTT.